One and the same sample provided the 5 T cell receptor beta chains below, sequenced in a study of T cells in Graves' hyperthyroidism and ophthalmopathy. RNA transcripts yielded amplified TCR beta CDR3 regions. TCR CDR3 regions were first amplified by RT-PCR with HTBI primers. TCRdb re-analysed the multiplex PCR reads in MiXCR, keeping a single row per CDR3 protein. The sample lists about half a million distinct CDR3 sequences; roughly 21% were seen once. The sequenced material came from blood. Source of these receptors: a man aged 40-50 years with Graves' ophthalmopathy.

The gene calls are TRBV25-1 and TRBJ1-6, with TRBD1 matching 9 bases. This CDR3 region has 15 residues. CDR1 MGHDK and CDR2 SYGVNS come from the germline V gene. Losses at the gene ends were 4 bases for V and 10 bases for J; bases not matched to a gene: 8. CDR3 nucleotide sequence: TGTGCCAGCAGTGGCAACAGGGGGCTAGGGTCACCCCTCCACTTT. Translated: CASSGNRGLGSPLHF. Full variable domain (outside the CDR3, taken from reference TRBV25-1 and TRBJ1-6): EADIYQTPRYLVIGTGKKITLECSQTMGHDKMYWYQQDPGMELHLIHYSYGVNSTEKGDLSSESTVSRIRTEHFPLTLESARPSHTSQYLCASSGNRGLGSPLHFGNGTRLTVT.

The gene calls are TRBV6-2 or TRBV6-3 and TRBJ2-7; D not resolved. There are 15 residues in the CDR3. V shed 0 bases and J shed 1 base, with 10 bases lying between them. CDR1 and CDR2 (germline): MNHEY, SVGEGT. Here the CDR3 DNA reads TGTGCCAGCAGTTACTCGTATGCCGGTTCCTACGAGCAGTACTTC. As protein: CASSYSYAGSYEQYF.

The rearrangement links TRBV6-1 to TRBJ1-1; 7 nucleotides line up with TRBD1. This CDR3 region has 14 residues. Germline CDR1 MNHNS, CDR2 SASEGT. V gave up 11 bases and J gave up 1 base; unmatched junction bases: 10. The CDR3 DNA sequence: TGTGCCGTTACCGGGACAGCTCCGAACACTGAAGCTTTCTTT. This encodes CAVTGTAPNTEAFF.

This clonotype was counted between two and nine times. CDR3 region: CASTLDRGGNQPQHF. Here the CDR3 DNA reads TGTGCCAGCACTCTGGACAGGGGTGGGAATCAGCCCCAGCATTTT. J is TRBJ1-5 and V is TRBV7-2; 9 bases are a match to TRBD1. V trimming: 7 bases; J trimming: 4 bases; junction bases outside the gene matches: 8. This CDR3 is 15 amino acids long. Per the germline V gene, CDR1 is SGHTA and CDR2 is FQGNSA.

This clonotype was counted many times. This chain connects TRBV6-1 to TRBJ1-1, with no clear D. The CDR3 runs 15 residues. Germline-derived CDR1 and CDR2 are MNHNS and SASEGT. Trimming removed 5 bases from V and 7 bases from J, with 20 bases in between. The CDR3 loop reads CASSYARFSTSEAFF. The DNA of the CDR3 is TGTGCCAGCAGTTACGCCCGGTTCTCGACAAGTGAAGCTTTCTTT.